Listed below are T cell receptor beta chains from one sample, sequenced in a study of blood T cell repertoires in COVID-19. Sequencing used immunoSEQ multiplex PCR; TCRdb keeps in-frame clones, though not all of them. The repertoire has tens of thousands of clones, 75% to 85% of them found once; the top ten carry more than 30%. The sample taken for sequencing was peripheral blood. These TCRs come from a man aged 55-75 years with COVID-19, enrolled during active disease. CDR3s leave out the opening cysteine and the closing phenylalanine or tryptophan.

TRBV12-3/TRBV12-4	TRBJ1-5	ASLTGSQPQH
TRBV2	TRBJ1-5	ASSESRDSNQPQH
TRBV7-2	TRBJ2-7	ASSSGQGQEQY
TRBV3-1/TRBV3-2	TRBJ2-3	ASSPTSGGATTDTQY
TRBV5-4	TRBJ1-1	ASSNSARGTEAF
TRBV21-1	TRBJ2-7	ASSKAQGRLHYEQY
TRBV20-1	TRBJ1-1	SARAETEAF
TRBV9	TRBJ2-5	ASSEGQTSFQETQY
TRBV30	TRBJ2-3	AWSLGQGASTDTQY
TRBV3-1/TRBV3-2	TRBJ1-5	ASSQAGIVQPQH
TRBV3-1/TRBV3-2	TRBJ1-3	ASSPQTGSAGNTIY
TRBV19	TRBJ1-5	ASSTATGGRGQPQH
TRBV5-4	TRBJ2-1	ASSLAMIAAYNEQF
TRBV7-3	TRBJ2-3	ASSSTGLSTDTQY
TRBV5-1	TRBJ2-1	ASSFQGPYNEQF
TRBV12-5	TRBJ2-1	ASGLALGRTPRYNEQF
TRBV3-1/TRBV3-2	TRBJ1-6	ASSQGNRLGTPLH
TRBV6-2/TRBV6-3	TRBJ2-7	ASSTTFGDSSYEQY
TRBV7-2	TRBJ1-1	ASSLFQGGNTEAF
TRBV6-5	TRBJ1-1	ASRTTGITEAF
TRBV4-3	TRBJ2-7	ASSPNAGSSYEQY
TRBV6-1	TRBJ2-7	ASSDPGQGRFEQY
TRBV29-1	TRBJ2-5	SVVVREETQY
TRBV6-4	TRBJ1-2	ASSPPGQPNYGYT
TRBV12-5	TRBJ2-3	ASGSPGLTDTQY
TRBV11-2	TRBJ2-7	ASSLGLVSSYEQY
TRBV6-5	TRBJ1-6	ASRPGQNNSPLH
TRBV2	TRBJ2-5	ASFSGLAGGETQY
TRBV13	TRBJ2-7	ASRFGRGSYEQY
TRBV5-8	TRBJ2-3	ASSLGGANTDTQY
TRBV6-5	TRBJ1-5	ASSTGAPQPQH
TRBV7-2	TRBJ2-3	ASSLETQGTDTQY
TRBV5-6	TRBJ1-2	ASSLDNRGREYGYT
TRBV2	TRBJ1-1	ASRGQGRNTEAF
TRBV5-1	TRBJ2-1	ASSPQAGRSYNEQF
TRBV6-1	TRBJ2-1	ASSVLLAGAYNEQF
TRBV3-1/TRBV3-2	TRBJ2-5	ASSHRLAGGPGETQY
TRBV4-1	TRBJ2-1	ASSQSTSGTYNEQF
TRBV2	TRBJ1-1	ASRGTSGVITEAF
TRBV21-1	TRBJ2-3	ASSPTRQGPDTQY
TRBV9	TRBJ2-1	ASSAQGVSNEQF
TRBV9	TRBJ2-1	ASSVGGRAPDEQF
TRBV19	TRBJ2-1	ASSTTGNLYNEQF
TRBV5-1	TRBJ2-3	ASSRNSGGSGTDTQY
TRBV19	TRBJ2-3	ASSAGQGVSTDTQY
TRBV7-9	TRBJ1-6	ASSHAGTDNSPLH
TRBV4-2	TRBJ2-7	ASSQVGAGDEQY
TRBV7-7	TRBJ2-7	ASSLPRTGIYEQY
TRBV6-2/TRBV6-3	TRBJ2-1	ASSYSGTGPTLGQF
TRBV6-5	TRBJ1-1	ASREVPVLEAF
TRBV11-2	TRBJ1-1	ASSSQRGLNTEAF
TRBV2	TRBJ2-1	ASRPGTQVLEQF
TRBV24-1	TRBJ2-1	ATSDPGQGDGEQF
TRBV6-5	TRBJ2-2	ASNRDRFTGELF
TRBV6-5	TRBJ1-2	ASSYSTGGNYGYT
TRBV27	TRBJ2-1	ASSFRGRMDNEQF
TRBV2	TRBJ1-1	ASFASNGGNTEAF
TRBV29-1	TRBJ2-7	SGGTNNEQY